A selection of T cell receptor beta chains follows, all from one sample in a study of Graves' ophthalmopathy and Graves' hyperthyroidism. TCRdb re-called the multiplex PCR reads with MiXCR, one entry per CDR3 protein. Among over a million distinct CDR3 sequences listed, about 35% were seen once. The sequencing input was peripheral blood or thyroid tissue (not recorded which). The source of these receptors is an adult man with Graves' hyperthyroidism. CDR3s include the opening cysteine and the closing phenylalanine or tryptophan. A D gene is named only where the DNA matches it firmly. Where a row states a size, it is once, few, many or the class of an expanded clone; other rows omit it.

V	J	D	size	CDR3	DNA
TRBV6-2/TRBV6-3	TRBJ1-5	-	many	CASSYYAGRNQPQHF	TGTGCCAGCAGTTACTATGCCGGGCGGAATCAGCCCCAGCATTTT
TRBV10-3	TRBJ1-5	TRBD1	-	CAIRAKTGTGRIQPQHF	TGTGCCATCAGGGCCAAAACCGGGACAGGGAGGATTCAGCCCCAGCATTTT
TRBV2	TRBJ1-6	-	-	CASREANSPLHF	TGTGCCAGCAGGGAAGCGAATTCACCCCTCCACTTT
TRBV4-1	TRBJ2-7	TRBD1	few	CASSQTVGSRDRGSYEQYF	TGCGCCAGCAGCCAAACCGTGGGGTCCCGTGACAGGGGCTCCTACGAGCAGTACTTC
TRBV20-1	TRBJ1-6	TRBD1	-	CSARIFRRQGANSPLHF	TGCAGTGCCCGAATTTTCCGGAGACAGGGGGCAAATTCACCCCTCCACTTT
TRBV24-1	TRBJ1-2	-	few	CATSDPGGYTF	TGTGCCACCAGTGACCCCGGGGGCTACACCTTC
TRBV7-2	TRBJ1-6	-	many	CASSTQPGVSGSPLHF	TGTGCCAGCAGCACCCAGCCAGGGGTCAGTGGATCACCCCTCCACTTT
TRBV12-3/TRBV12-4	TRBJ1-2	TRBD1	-	CASSTRDREANYGYTF	TGTGCCAGCAGTACCCGAGACAGGGAGGCTAACTATGGCTACACCTTC
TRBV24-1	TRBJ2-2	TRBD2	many	CATSDLFGGDTGELFF	TGTGCCACCAGTGATTTGTTCGGGGGGGATACCGGGGAGCTGTTTTTT
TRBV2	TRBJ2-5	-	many	CASTEHKVEETQYF	TGTGCCAGCACCGAACATAAAGTCGAAGAGACCCAGTACTTC
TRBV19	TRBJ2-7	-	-	CASSPISDSRTQYEQYF	TGTGCCAGTAGTCCTATATCGGACAGCCGGACCCAATACGAGCAGTACTTC
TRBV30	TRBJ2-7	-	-	CAWSVALSSYEQYF	TGTGCCTGGAGTGTAGCCCTAAGCTCCTACGAGCAGTACTTC
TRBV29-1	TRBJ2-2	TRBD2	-	CSVEALAGGLTGELFF	TGCAGCGTTGAAGCCCTAGCGGGAGGACTCACCGGGGAGCTGTTTTTT
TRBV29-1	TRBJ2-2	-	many	CSVVGKTGELFF	TGCAGCGTTGTAGGCAAGACCGGGGAGCTGTTTTTT
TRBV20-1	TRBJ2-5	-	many	CSAGLETQYF	TGCAGTGCTGGCCTGGAGACCCAGTACTTC
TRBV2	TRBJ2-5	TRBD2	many	CASSEIAGGAAQYF	TGTGCCAGCAGTGAAATAGCGGGGGGGGCGGCCCAGTACTTC
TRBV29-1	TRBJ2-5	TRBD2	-	CSASPRTSVQETQYF	TGCAGTGCTTCTCCTCGGACTAGCGTACAAGAGACCCAGTACTTC
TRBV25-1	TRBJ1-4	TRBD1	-	CASSGRTGGTNEKLFF	TGTGCCAGCAGTGGCAGAACAGGGGGTACTAATGAAAAACTGTTTTTT
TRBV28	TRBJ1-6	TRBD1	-	CASSLRTGLVSPLHF	TGTGCCAGCAGTCTACGGACAGGGCTTGTTTCACCCCTCCACTTT
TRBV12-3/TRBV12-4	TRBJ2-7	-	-	CASSLTDFGGYGQYF	TGTGCCAGCAGTTTAACCGACTTTGGAGGCTACGGGCAGTACTTC
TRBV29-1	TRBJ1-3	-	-	CSASSGGLVSIGNTIYF	TGCAGCGCCTCCTCGGGTGGTCTCGTTTCTATAGGAAACACCATATATTTT
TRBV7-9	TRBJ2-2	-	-	CASSPAWDGTGELFF	TGTGCCAGCAGCCCCGCATGGGATGGTACCGGGGAGCTGTTTTTT
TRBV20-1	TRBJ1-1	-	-	CSYAGVEAFF	TGCAGTTACGCAGGGGTTGAAGCTTTCTTT
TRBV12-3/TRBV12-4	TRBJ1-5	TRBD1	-	CASSSDRDRANNQPQHF	TGTGCCAGCAGTTCTGACCGGGACAGGGCAAACAATCAGCCCCAGCATTTT
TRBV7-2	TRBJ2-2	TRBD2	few	CASSLPGGAVPNTGELFF	TGTGCCAGCAGCTTACCGGGGGGGGCTGTCCCGAACACCGGGGAGCTGTTTTTT
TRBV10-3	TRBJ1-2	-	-	CAITSGKTVYGYTF	TGTGCCATTACGTCCGGGAAGACGGTCTATGGCTACACCTTC
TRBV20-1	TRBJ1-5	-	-	CSATERGNQPQHF	TGCAGTGCTACCGAGAGGGGCAATCAGCCCCAGCATTTT
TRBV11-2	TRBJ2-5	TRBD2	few	CASSPGTSGSQETQYF	TGTGCCAGCAGCCCCGGGACTAGCGGGTCCCAAGAGACCCAGTACTTC
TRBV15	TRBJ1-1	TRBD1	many	CATSVPRGLIAFF	TGTGCCACCAGCGTTCCAAGGGGGCTTATAGCTTTCTTT
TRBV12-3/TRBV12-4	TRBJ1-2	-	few	CASSLGGVDYGYTF	TGTGCCAGCAGTTTGGGGGGGGTCGACTATGGCTACACCTTC
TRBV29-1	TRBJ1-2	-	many	CSVDMGIDGYTF	TGCAGCGTTGATATGGGGATAGATGGCTACACCTTC
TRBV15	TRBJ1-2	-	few	CATSSLQSYGYTF	TGTGCCACCAGCAGCTTGCAGTCCTATGGCTACACCTTC
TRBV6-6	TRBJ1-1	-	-	CASSYSRQSTEAFF	TGTGCCAGCAGTTACTCGAGACAGTCCACTGAAGCTTTCTTT
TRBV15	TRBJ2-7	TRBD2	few	CATSTPRTSEYEQYF	TGTGCCACCAGCACCCCCAGGACTAGCGAATACGAGCAGTACTTC
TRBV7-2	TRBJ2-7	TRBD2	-	CASSSGSGKGEQYF	TGTGCCAGCAGCAGCGGTAGCGGGAAAGGCGAGCAGTACTTC
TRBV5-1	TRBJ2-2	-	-	CASSFNEGTGELFF	TGCGCCAGCAGCTTTAATGAGGGGACCGGGGAGCTGTTTTTT
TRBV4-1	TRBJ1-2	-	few	CASSQRHGGNYGYTF	TGCGCCAGCAGCCAAAGGCACGGAGGCAACTATGGCTACACCTTC
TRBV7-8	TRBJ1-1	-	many	CASSLSIMDTEAFF	TGTGCCAGCAGCTTATCGATTATGGACACTGAAGCTTTCTTT
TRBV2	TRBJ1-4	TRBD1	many	CASSAGQVNEKLFF	TGTGCCAGCAGCGCGGGACAGGTTAATGAAAAACTGTTTTTT
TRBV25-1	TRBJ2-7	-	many	CASTGLCCSYEQYF	TGTGCCAGCACTGGACTGTGTTGTTCCTACGAGCAGTACTTC
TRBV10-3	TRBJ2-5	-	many	CAIGLAADTTKETQYF	TGTGCCATCGGGTTGGCCGCTGACACTACAAAAGAGACCCAGTACTTC
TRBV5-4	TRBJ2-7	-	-	CASSLPGPEYEQYF	TGTGCCAGCAGCTTGCCAGGGCCAGAATACGAGCAGTACTTC
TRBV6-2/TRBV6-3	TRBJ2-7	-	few	CASSYFMADSYEQYF	TGTGCCAGCAGTTATTTTATGGCCGATTCGTACGAGCAGTACTTC
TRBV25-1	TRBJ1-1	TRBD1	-	CASSGPQGTVAFF	TGTGCCAGCAGTGGACCACAGGGGACGGTAGCTTTCTTT
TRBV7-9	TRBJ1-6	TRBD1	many	CASSLDRGRASPLHF	TGTGCCAGCAGCTTAGACAGGGGGCGCGCTTCACCCCTCCACTTT
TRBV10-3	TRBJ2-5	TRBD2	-	CAVDPGTSGIETQYF	TGTGCCGTCGACCCCGGGACTAGCGGGATAGAGACCCAGTACTTC
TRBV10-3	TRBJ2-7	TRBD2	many	CATTSGTDEQYF	TGTGCCACGACTAGCGGGACCGACGAGCAGTACTTC
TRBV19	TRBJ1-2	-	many	CASGSRDPRGGYTF	TGTGCCAGTGGCAGCCGGGACCCCCGAGGGGGCTACACCTTC
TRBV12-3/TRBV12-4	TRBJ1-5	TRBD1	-	CASSAGTGGVEHQPQHF	TGTGCCAGCAGTGCGGGGACAGGGGGCGTAGAGCATCAGCCCCAGCATTTT
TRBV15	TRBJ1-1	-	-	CATSTSNRVTEAFF	TGTGCCACCAGCACTTCTAACAGGGTCACTGAAGCTTTCTTT
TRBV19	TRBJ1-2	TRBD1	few	CASSPWDSTYGYTF	TGTGCCAGTAGTCCCTGGGACAGCACTTATGGCTACACCTTC
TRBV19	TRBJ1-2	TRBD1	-	CASSLISGTGYGYTF	TGTGCCAGTAGCCTGATTTCCGGGACAGGGTATGGCTACACCTTC
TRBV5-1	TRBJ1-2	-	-	CASSLQDGYGYTF	TGCGCCAGCAGCTTGCAGGACGGCTATGGCTACACCTTC
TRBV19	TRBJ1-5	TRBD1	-	CASSIQGGGNQPQHF	TGTGCCAGTAGTATCCAGGGGGGAGGCAATCAGCCCCAGCATTTT
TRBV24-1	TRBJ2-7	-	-	CATSDYSSRPYEQYF	TGTGCCACCAGTGATTATAGCAGCCGGCCCTATGAGCAGTACTTC
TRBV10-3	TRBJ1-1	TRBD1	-	CAITKTGGAGTEAFF	TGTGCCATCACAAAGACAGGGGGCGCGGGCACTGAAGCTTTCTTT
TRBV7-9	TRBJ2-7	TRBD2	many	CASSSGLAGDLDEQYF	TGTGCCAGCAGCTCCGGACTAGCGGGAGACCTCGACGAGCAGTACTTC
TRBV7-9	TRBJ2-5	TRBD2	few	CASSGGLDSQETQYF	TGTGCCAGCAGCGGGGGACTAGATTCACAAGAGACCCAGTACTTC
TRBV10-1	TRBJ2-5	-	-	CASSDGTRQWETQYF	TGCGCCAGCAGCGACGGGACAAGACAGTGGGAGACCCAGTACTTC